This T cell receptor (beta chain) originates from a study of graft-versus-host responses after intestinal transplantation. The repertoire was sequenced with immunoSEQ multiplex PCR; TCRdb's copy has only in-frame clones and lacks some. This table holds around 90,000 clones, just under 95% found once. Note on this clone: Its target is unknown.

Specimen: unstimulated CD8+ T cells sorted from spleen or lymph node cells, collected before intestinal transplant. The origin of this receptor is a human donor who received an intestinal transplant.

CDR3 sequence: CASSLVGTGDEQYF. CDR3 sequence (DNA): TGTGCCAGCAGCTTAGTTGGGACAGGGGACGAGCAGTACTTC. V is TRBV7-3 and J is TRBJ2-7; TRBD1 matches 10 bases. CDR3 length: 14 amino acids. The J segment lost 5 bases and the V segment lost 2 bases, leaving 3 bases of the junction unmatched. The germline V gene encodes CDR1 SGHTA and CDR2 FQGTGA.